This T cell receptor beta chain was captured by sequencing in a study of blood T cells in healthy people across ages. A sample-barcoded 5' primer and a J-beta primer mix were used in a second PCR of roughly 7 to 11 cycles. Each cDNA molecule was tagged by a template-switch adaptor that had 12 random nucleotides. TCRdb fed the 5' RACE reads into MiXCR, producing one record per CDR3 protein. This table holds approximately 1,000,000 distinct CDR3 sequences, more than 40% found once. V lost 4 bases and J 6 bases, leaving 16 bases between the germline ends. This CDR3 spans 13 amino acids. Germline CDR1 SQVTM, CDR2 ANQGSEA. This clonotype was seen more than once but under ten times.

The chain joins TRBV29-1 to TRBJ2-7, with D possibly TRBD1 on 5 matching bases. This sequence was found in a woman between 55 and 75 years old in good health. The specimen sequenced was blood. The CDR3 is CSVVRTERGEQYF. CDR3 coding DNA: TGCAGCGTTGTAAGGACCGAAAGGGGCGAGCAGTACTTC.